The clone carrying this T cell receptor beta chain appeared once. Antigen unknown. These data originate in a study of OX40 agonist ivuxolimab in advanced cancers. Study-wide context: Antecedent anti-PD-1, anti-PD-L1 or anti-CTLA-4 therapy was permissible, with approximately 44% having received some. Whole-study results and caveats: Within 6 weeks, CD4+ and CD8+ blood T cells expanded clonally at 0.1 to 3.0 mg/kg.

Produced via immunoSEQ multiplex PCR; TCRdb's table is partial and in-frame only. Seen here are fewer than 50,000 clones, roughly 90% observed once, and the top ten hold 0.55% to 0.6%. V trimming: 1 base; J trimming: 6 bases; junction bases outside the gene matches: 7. The CDR3 is 17 residues long. CDR1 SGHTA and CDR2 FQGNSA come from the germline V gene. The receptor was derived from an adult with an advanced solid tumor such as melanoma, head and neck, liver or kidney cancer. This sample comprised CD4+ or CD8+ T cells sorted from blood, obtained in a trial of the OX40 agonist ivuxolimab. The chain carries TRBV7-2 and TRBJ2-3; 13 bases are a match to TRBD2. Written as DNA, the CDR3 is TGTGCCAGCAGCTTAGGAGGACTAGCGGGGGTATTGGATACGCAGTATTTT. This encodes CASSLGGLAGVLDTQYF.